This TCR beta chain comes out of a study of human T cells and chemical hapten exposure. This CDR3 contains 11 residues. V lost 9 bases and J lost 5, with 8 bases in between. CDR1 is MDHEN, CDR2 SYDVKM, per germline. Authors' processing steps: From about 22,000 to 700,000 TCRs were found per sample, with a median of around 100,000. TCRdb passed the RACE reads through MiXCR, listing each CDR3 protein once. The V and J calls and clone size come from TCRdb's table, not from the authors' own analysis. This sample carries about 90,000 distinct CDR3 sequences, approximately 10% of them seen once, and the ten largest clones take 2% to 2.5%. This clonotype showed up just a few times. The target antigen is unknown. Broader study findings: As patch test score rose, PT1 expanded TCR counts tended to rise as well. Compared with pre-sensitization or healthy control sets, expanded TCRs clustered more.

The time point here: patch test 1, 2 weeks after DPC sensitization. As for treatment: therapeutic diphenylcyclopropenone sensitization with weekly scalp DPC. Those who donated were patients with alopecia, 18 to 70 years of age, and suitable for DPC. This chain links TRBV28 with TRBJ2-1, with D unresolved. This TCR was recovered from a man aged 35-49 years with alopecia areata. Some clones in this sample may be carry-over from other donors' samples. Source: whole blood, taken in connection with sensitization to the hapten diphenylcyclopropenone (DPC). The CDR3 sequence: CASGRNNEQFF. In DNA, the CDR3 is TGTGCCAGTGGCCGAAACAATGAGCAGTTCTTC.